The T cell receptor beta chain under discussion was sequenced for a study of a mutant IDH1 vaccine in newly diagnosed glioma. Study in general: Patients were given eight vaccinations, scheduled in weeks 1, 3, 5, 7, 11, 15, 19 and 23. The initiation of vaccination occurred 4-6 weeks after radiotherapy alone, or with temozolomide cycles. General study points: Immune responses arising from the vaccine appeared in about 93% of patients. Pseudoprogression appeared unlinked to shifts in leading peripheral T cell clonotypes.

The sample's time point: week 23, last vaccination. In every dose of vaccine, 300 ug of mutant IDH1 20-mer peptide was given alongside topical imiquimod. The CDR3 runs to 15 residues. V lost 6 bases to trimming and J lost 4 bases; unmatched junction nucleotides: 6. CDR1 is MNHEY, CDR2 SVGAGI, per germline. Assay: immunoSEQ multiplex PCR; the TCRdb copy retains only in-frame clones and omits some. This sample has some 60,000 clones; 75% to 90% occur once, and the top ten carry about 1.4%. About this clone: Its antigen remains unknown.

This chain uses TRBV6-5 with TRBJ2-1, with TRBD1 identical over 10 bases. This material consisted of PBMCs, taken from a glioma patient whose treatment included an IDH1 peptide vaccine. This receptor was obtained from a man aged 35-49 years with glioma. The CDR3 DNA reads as TGTGCCAGCAGGGGAGACAGGGGGCAATACAATGAGCAGTTCTTC. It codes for CASRGDRGQYNEQFF.